One sample yielded the 18 T cell receptor beta chains listed below, sequenced in a study of early T cells in non-severe SARS-CoV-2 infection. Using its own MiXCR run on the 5' RACE reads, TCRdb lists one record per CDR3 protein. The sample comprises approximately 58,000 distinct CDR3 sequences, about 9.9% of which are singletons, and about 9.4% rests with the top ten. Input material: whole blood. Receptors were obtained from an adult who was a healthcare worker with PCR-confirmed SARS-CoV-2 infection or an uninfected control (not recorded which).

This clonotype was recorded many times. The chain joins TRBV30 to TRBJ2-7; D tentatively reads TRBD1 or TRBD2 (5 bases each). The germline gives CDR1 GTSNPN, CDR2 SVGIG (reference sequence). The germline V and J ends were trimmed by 3 bases and 4 bases, with 19 bases remaining between them. CDR3 size: 15 residues. CDR3: CAWSSGYTGQYEQYF. CDR3 nucleotide sequence: TGTGCCTGGAGCTCGGGGTACACGGGGCAATACGAGCAGTACTTC.

This clonotype appeared a few times. The chain uses TRBV4-1 and TRBJ1-4; maybe TRBD1 (6 bases). The CDR3 extends over 17 amino acids. Germline V CDR1 and CDR2: MGHRA, YSYEKL. Trimming stripped 0 bases from V and 4 bases from J, with 15 bases between. CDR3 coding DNA: TGCGCCAGCAGCCAAGACTTAGGCGGCAGGGGTAATGAAAAACTGTTTTTT. Translated, it gives CASSQDLGGRGNEKLFF.

The chain has TRBV25-1 and TRBJ1-2; D is undetermined. V shed 3 bases and J shed 8 bases, with 10 bases lying between them. Germline CDR1 reads MGHDK; CDR2 reads SYGVNS. This CDR3 has 12 amino acids. In nucleotides, the CDR3 is TGTGCCAGCAGTGAGTGGCCAGACGGCTACACCTTC. This gives the protein CASSEWPDGYTF.

This sequence joins TRBV20-1 and TRBJ2-7, with 9 bases matching TRBD1. The CDR3 runs 16 residues. Germline lookup yields CDR1 DFQATT and CDR2 SNEGSKA (reference sequence). J was trimmed by 2 bases and V by 6 bases; bases with no gene match: 14. CDR3 amino acids: CSARDRAGMTPYEQYF. DNA of the CDR3: TGCAGTGCGCGGGACAGGGCGGGTATGACGCCCTACGAGCAGTACTTC.

At least ten counts were recorded for this clonotype. The chain has TRBV20-1 and TRBJ2-3; D is ambiguous. Trimming took off 6 bases at V and 6 bases at J, with 10 bases between the two ends. CDR3 length equals 11 residues. Germline-derived CDR1 and CDR2 are DFQATT and SNEGSKA (reference sequence). The CDR3, as DNA: TGCAGTGCCCAGCCCAGTGATACGCAGTATTTT. It translates to CSAQPSDTQYF.

In its sample, this clonotype was seen a few times. The CDR3 coding sequence is TGTGCCAGCACCCAACTTCGGGGACAGGGAGGCCACGAGCAGTACTTC. Protein: CASTQLRGQGGHEQYF. The chain joins TRBV2 to TRBJ2-7; 9 positions match TRBD1. The CDR3 consists of 16 residues. The germline V gene has CDR1 SNHLY and CDR2 FYNNEI. V shed 7 bases and J 5 bases; nucleotides not matched to a gene: 15. Based on the CDR3 plus reference TRBV2 and TRBJ2-7, the full variable domain is EPEVTQTPSHQVTQMGQEVILRCVPISNHLYFYWYRQILGQKVEFLVSFYNNEISEKSEIFDDQFSVERPDGSNFTLKIRSTKLEDSAMYFCASTQLRGQGGHEQYFGPGTRLTVT.

V is TRBV7-9 and J is TRBJ2-3; no firm D call. Germline CDR1 is SEHNR and CDR2 is FQNEAQ (reference sequence). V lost 1 base, J lost 11 bases, and 10 bases lay in between. This CDR3 spans 12 amino acids. CDR3 DNA: TGTGCCAGCAGCTTAGAGCGCGCCCGGCAGTATTTT. This codes for CASSLERARQYF.

This clonotype occurred many times. The V gene is TRBV5-1, the J gene TRBJ2-7; D gene ambiguous. The V and J ends lost 1 base and 2 bases respectively, with 4 bases between them. The CDR3 has 12 residues. Germline CDR1 SGHRS, CDR2 YFSETQ. This CDR3 is CASSLRPYEQYF. The CDR3 DNA sequence: TGCGCCAGCAGCTTGAGGCCCTACGAGCAGTACTTC.

This chain joins TRBV6-4 and TRBJ1-1; no clear D. Germline V lookup: CDR1 MRHNA, CDR2 SNTAGT. CDR3 length: 15 amino acids. V gave up 4 bases and J gave up 6 bases, with 18 bases separating them. The chain's CDR3 is CASSVDMSVESEAFF. The CDR3 DNA reads TGTGCCAGCAGTGTCGACATGAGTGTAGAGTCTGAAGCTTTCTTT.

This clonotype was seen ten or more times. This chain links TRBV18 with TRBJ1-1; D gene uncertain. The germline V and J ends were trimmed by 3 bases and 3 bases, with 11 bases remaining between them. In germline, CDR1 is KGHSH, CDR2 LQKENI. The CDR3 extends over 14 amino acids. DNA of the CDR3: TGTGCCAGCTCACCGGCAGGTCTAGACACTGAAGCTTTCTTT. As protein: CASSPAGLDTEAFF. Looking up the rest from reference TRBV18 and TRBJ1-1 gives the full variable domain: NAGVMQNPRHLVRRRGQEARLRCSPMKGHSHVYWYRQLPEEGLKFMVYLQKENIIDESGMPKERFSAEFPKEGPSILRIQQVVRGDSAAYFCASSPAGLDTEAFFGQGTRLTVV.

This clonotype was picked up a small number of times. This chain joins TRBV20-1 and TRBJ2-1, with TRBD2 as a possible D gene (6 bases). Germline CDR1 and CDR2: DFQATT and SNEGSKA (reference sequence). The CDR3 contains 16 residues. The V and J ends lost 5 bases and 1 base respectively, with 18 bases between them. CDR3 coding DNA: TGCAGTGCTGTCCCTGTTGGGACTCCTTCCTACAATGAGCAGTTCTTC. This sequence encodes CSAVPVGTPSYNEQFF.

The chain combines TRBV12-3 or TRBV12-4 with TRBJ2-7, with 10 bases that match TRBD1. The trim removed 6 bases at V and 4 bases at J, leaving 9 bases unmatched. The CDR3 is 15 amino acids. CDR3 sequence: CASSPGQGSLYEQYF. The DNA of the CDR3 is TGTGCCAGCAGCCCGGGACAGGGGAGCCTATACGAGCAGTACTTC.

This clonotype was seen repeatedly, ten times or more. The chain uses TRBV18 and TRBJ2-7; 9 nucleotides agree with TRBD2. The CDR3 contains 14 residues. Trimming at V came to 6 bases and at J to 0 bases, leaving 3 bases not matched to a gene. Germline-derived CDR1 and CDR2 are KGHSH and LQKENI. The CDR3 here is CASSSGSPSYEQYF. In nucleotides, the CDR3 is TGTGCCAGCTCTAGCGGGAGTCCCTCCTACGAGCAGTACTTC.

This clonotype was picked up many times. The chain links TRBV20-1 to TRBJ1-1, with D maybe TRBD1 (5 bases). The CDR3 spans 13 residues. Germline CDR1 and CDR2: DFQATT and SNEGSKA (reference sequence). The ends were cut back, 3 bases at V and 4 bases at J, with 12 bases in the middle. As DNA, the CDR3 is TGCAGTGCTAGGTTGTCGGGGGGCACTGAAGCTTTCTTT. It encodes CSARLSGGTEAFF.

This clonotype was recorded many times. The rearrangement joins TRBV11-2 to TRBJ2-7; D gene uncertain. Per the germline V gene, CDR1 is SGHAT and CDR2 is FQNNGV. Trimming left V 1 base short and J 3 bases short, with 10 bases between. This CDR3 has 14 residues. Here the CDR3 DNA reads TGTGCCAGCAGCTTAGGCGGTTTATTCTACGAGCAGTACTTC. Amino acid sequence: CASSLGGLFYEQYF.

The chain has TRBV11-2 and TRBJ2-3, with 9 positions matching TRBD1. Germline lookup yields CDR1 SGHAT and CDR2 FQNNGV. V trimming: 3 bases; J trimming: 1 base; junction bases outside the gene matches: 5. CDR3 size: 16 residues. In nucleotides, the CDR3 is TGTGCCAGCAGCTTTCGCAACAGGGGGCGCACAGATACGCAGTATTTT. Amino acids: CASSFRNRGRTDTQYF.

The sample holds many counts of this clonotype. This sequence joins TRBV10-1 and TRBJ2-7; 12 nucleotides match TRBD1. In germline, CDR1 is WNHNN, CDR2 SYGVQD (reference sequence). This CDR3 has 15 residues. The junction had 7 bases not matched to a gene; V was cut back by 3 bases and J by 7 bases. DNA for the CDR3: TGCGCCAGCAGTGACACGGGACAGGGGGCGCGGGAGCAGTACTTC. It codes for CASSDTGQGAREQYF.

The chain has TRBV12-3 or TRBV12-4 and TRBJ2-1; D may correspond to TRBD1 or TRBD2 (6 bases each). Trimming pared 6 bases from V and 5 bases from J, leaving 20 bases between. CDR3 length: 16 residues. The CDR3, as DNA: TGTGCCAGCAGCCCTCTCTACCCCGGGGGCGACAATGAGCAGTTCTTC. As protein: CASSPLYPGGDNEQFF.